This T cell receptor (beta chain) derives from a study of human T cells and chemical hapten exposure. The time point was: patch test 3, about 24 weeks after DPC sensitization. Specified treatment: therapeutic diphenylcyclopropenone sensitization with weekly scalp DPC. Germline V gene lookup returns CDR1 SGDLS and CDR2 YYNGEE. The length of the CDR3 is 17 residues. The trim removed 3 bases at V and 9 bases at J, leaving 15 bases unmatched. This clonotype was seen a few times. Its antigen is unknown. General observations from the study: TCRs at high frequency, those above 1 in 1000, did not change with DPC sensitization.

TCRdb independently ran MiXCR on the RACE reads; one entry per CDR3 protein. The data show more than 150,000 distinct CDR3 sequences, around 25% seen once. This receptor was taken from a woman in her thirties or forties with alopecia areata. Some clones in this sample may be carry-over from other donors' samples. This specimen consisted of whole blood, obtained in connection with sensitization to the hapten diphenylcyclopropenone (DPC). V and J are TRBV9 and TRBJ1-6; 7 bases fit TRBD1. For the CDR3, the DNA is TGTGCCAGCAGCGCGCTAAAACTGACAGGGTCGGCTTCACCCCTCCACTTT. Amino acid sequence: CASSALKLTGSASPLHF. The whole variable domain, filled in from reference TRBV9 and TRBJ1-6, reads DSGVTQTPKHLITATGQRVTLRCSPRSGDLSVYWYQQSLDQGLQFLIQYYNGEERAKGNILERFSAQQFPDLHSELNLSSLELGDSALYFCASSALKLTGSASPLHFGNGTRLTVT.